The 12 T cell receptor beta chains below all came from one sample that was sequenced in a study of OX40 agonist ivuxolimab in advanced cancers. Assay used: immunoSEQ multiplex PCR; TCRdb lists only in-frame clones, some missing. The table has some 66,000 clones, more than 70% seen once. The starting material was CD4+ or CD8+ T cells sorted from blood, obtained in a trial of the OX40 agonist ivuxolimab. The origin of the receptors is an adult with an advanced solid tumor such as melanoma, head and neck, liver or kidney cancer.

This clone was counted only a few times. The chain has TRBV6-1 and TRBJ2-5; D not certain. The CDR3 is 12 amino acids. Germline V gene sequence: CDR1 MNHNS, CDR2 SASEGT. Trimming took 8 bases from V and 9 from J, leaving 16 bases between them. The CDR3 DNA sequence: TGTGCCAGCGTCGGGTCAGTCAAGGCCCAGTACTTC. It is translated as CASVGSVKAQYF.

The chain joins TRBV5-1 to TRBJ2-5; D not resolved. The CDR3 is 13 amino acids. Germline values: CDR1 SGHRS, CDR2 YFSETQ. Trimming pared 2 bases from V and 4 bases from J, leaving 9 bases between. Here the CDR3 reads CASSFESAETQYF. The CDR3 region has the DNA TGCGCCAGCAGCTTCGAATCGGCAGAGACCCAGTACTTC.

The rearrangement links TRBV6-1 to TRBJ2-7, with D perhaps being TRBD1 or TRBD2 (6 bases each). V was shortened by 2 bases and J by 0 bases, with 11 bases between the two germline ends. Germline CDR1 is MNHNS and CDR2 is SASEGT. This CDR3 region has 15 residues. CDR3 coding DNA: TGTGCCAGCAGTGAAAGGGGGGATAGCTCCTACGAGCAGTACTTC. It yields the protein CASSERGDSSYEQYF.

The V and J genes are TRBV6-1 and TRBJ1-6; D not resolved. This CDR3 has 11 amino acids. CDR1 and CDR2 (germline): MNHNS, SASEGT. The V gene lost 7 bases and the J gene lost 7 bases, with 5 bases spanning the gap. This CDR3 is CASKQNSPLHF. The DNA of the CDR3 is TGTGCCAGCAAACAGAATTCACCCCTCCACTTT.

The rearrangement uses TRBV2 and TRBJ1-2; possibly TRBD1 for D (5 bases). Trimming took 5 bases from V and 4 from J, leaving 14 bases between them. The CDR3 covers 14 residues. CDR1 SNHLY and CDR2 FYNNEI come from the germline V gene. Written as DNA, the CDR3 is TGTGCCAGCAGTCCCCTGGTCGACAGCTATGGCTACACCTTC. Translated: CASSPLVDSYGYTF.

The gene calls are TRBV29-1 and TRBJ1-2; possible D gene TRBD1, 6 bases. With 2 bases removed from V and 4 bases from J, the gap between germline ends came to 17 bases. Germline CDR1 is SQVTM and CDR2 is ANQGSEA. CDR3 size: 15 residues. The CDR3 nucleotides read TGCAGCGTTGAACAGGGGCGGGGGGGGCTCTATGGCTACACCTTC. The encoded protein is CSVEQGRGGLYGYTF.

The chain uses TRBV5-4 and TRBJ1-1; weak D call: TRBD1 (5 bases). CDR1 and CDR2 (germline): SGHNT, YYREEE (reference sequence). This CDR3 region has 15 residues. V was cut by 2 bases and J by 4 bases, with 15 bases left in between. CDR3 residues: CASSFGRVASTEAFF. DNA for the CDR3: TGTGCCAGCAGCTTTGGCAGGGTTGCAAGCACTGAAGCTTTCTTT.

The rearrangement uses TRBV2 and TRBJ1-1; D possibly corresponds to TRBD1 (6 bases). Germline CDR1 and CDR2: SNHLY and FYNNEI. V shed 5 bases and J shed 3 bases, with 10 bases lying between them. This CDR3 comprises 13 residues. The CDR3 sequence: CASSLGGDTEAFF. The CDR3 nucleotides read TGTGCCAGCAGTCTAGGGGGGGACACTGAAGCTTTCTTT. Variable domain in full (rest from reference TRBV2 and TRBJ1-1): EPEVTQTPSHQVTQMGQEVILRCVPISNHLYFYWYRQILGQKVEFLVSFYNNEISEKSEIFDDQFSVERPDGSNFTLKIRSTKLEDSAMYFCASSLGGDTEAFFGQGTRLTVV.

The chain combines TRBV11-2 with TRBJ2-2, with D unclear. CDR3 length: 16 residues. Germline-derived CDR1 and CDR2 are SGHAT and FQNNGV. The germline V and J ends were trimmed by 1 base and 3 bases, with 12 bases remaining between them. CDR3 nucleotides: TGTGCCAGCAGCTTAGTCCCCGACTCTTACACCGGGGAGCTGTTTTTT. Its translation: CASSLVPDSYTGELFF.

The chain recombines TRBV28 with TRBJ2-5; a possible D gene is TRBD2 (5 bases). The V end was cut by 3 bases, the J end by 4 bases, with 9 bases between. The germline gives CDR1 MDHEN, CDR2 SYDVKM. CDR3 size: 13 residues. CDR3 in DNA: TGTGCCAGCAGTTTGTACCGGGGAGAGACCCAGTACTTC. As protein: CASSLYRGETQYF. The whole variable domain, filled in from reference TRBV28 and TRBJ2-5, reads DVKVTQSSRYLVKRTGEKVFLECVQDMDHENMFWYRQDPGLGLRLIYFSYDVKMKEKGDIPEGYSVSREKKERFSLILESASTNQTSMYLCASSLYRGETQYFGPGTRLLVL.

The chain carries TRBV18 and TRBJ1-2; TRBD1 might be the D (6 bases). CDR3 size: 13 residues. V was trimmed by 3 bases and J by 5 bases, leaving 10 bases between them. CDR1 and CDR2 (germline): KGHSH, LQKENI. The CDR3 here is CASSPIQGYGYTF. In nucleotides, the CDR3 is TGTGCCAGCTCACCGATACAGGGATATGGCTACACCTTC.

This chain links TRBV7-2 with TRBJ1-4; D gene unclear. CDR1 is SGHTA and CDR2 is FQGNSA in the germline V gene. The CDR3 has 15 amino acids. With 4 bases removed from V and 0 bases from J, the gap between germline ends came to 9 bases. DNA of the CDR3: TGTGCCAGCAGCTCAAAACAAGCAACTAATGAAAAACTGTTTTTT. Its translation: CASSSKQATNEKLFF. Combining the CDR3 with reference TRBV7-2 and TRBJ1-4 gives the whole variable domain GAGVSQSPSNKVTEKGKDVELRCDPISGHTALYWYRQSLGQGLEFLIYFQGNSAPDKSGLPSDRFSAERTGGSVSTLTIQRTQQEDSAVYLCASSSKQATNEKLFFGSGTQLSVL.